This passage covers 13 T cell receptor beta chains from one sample sequenced in a study of beta chain features in type 1 diabetes. Isolated RNA was reverse transcribed in full, so expressed TCRB transcripts were sequenced. Assay used: immunoSEQ multiplex PCR; TCRdb lists only in-frame clones, some missing. The sample lists some 640,000 clones; over 13% were seen once. Study-wide results and caveats: Across all four CD4+ subsets, people with type 1 diabetes showed modestly shorter TCRB CDR3s.

These receptors have no identified antigens. The sequencing sample was made of naive CD4+ T cells from blood. All receptors come from a man between 18 and 35 years old with type 1 diabetes.

The chain is built from TRBV19 and TRBJ1-5; 8 bases fit TRBD1. The CDR3 runs to 14 residues. Germline lookup yields CDR1 LNHDA and CDR2 SQIVND (reference sequence). The junction had 4 bases not matched to a gene; V was cut back by 5 bases and J by 4 bases. In nucleotides, the CDR3 is TGTGCCAGTAGTGTCCGGACAGGGAATCAGCCCCAGCATTTT. It is translated as CASSVRTGNQPQHF.

The CDR3 nucleotides read TGTGCCAGCAGTTTTCCCCCCCGGGACAGGGGGCGTTACACTGAAAAACTGTTTTTT. It is translated as CASSFPPRDRGRYTEKLFF. This chain links TRBV28 with TRBJ1-4, with 12 bases aligning to TRBD1. V lost 3 bases and J lost 7; bases outside the gene matches: 15. The germline gives CDR1 MDHEN, CDR2 SYDVKM. The CDR3 has 19 residues. The full variable domain, completed using reference TRBV28 and TRBJ1-4, is DVKVTQSSRYLVKRTGEKVFLECVQDMDHENMFWYRQDPGLGLRLIYFSYDVKMKEKGDIPEGYSVSREKKERFSLILESASTNQTSMYLCASSFPPRDRGRYTEKLFFGSGTQLSVL.

The rearrangement uses TRBV10-3 and TRBJ2-3; possibly TRBD2 for D (6 bases). Germline loops: CDR1 ENHRY, CDR2 SYGVKD. The CDR3 contains 16 residues. Between the trimmed V and J ends, which lost 4 bases and 2 bases, there was a span of 16 bases. The CDR3 nucleotides read TGTGCCATCAGTGTAACCCGGGACTGGTACACAGATACGCAGTATTTT. This gives the protein CAISVTRDWYTDTQYF.

This chain joins TRBV6-4 and TRBJ2-3; D not certain. The germline CDR1 and CDR2 sequences are MRHNA and SNTAGT. The CDR3 is 15 amino acids. The V gene lost 0 bases and the J gene lost 0 bases, with 7 bases spanning the gap. The CDR3 bases are TGTGCCAGCAGTGACTCTGGTGGAAGCACAGATACGCAGTATTTT. This gives the protein CASSDSGGSTDTQYF.

This clone was detected only a few times. CDR3 sequence reads: CASRFRDRGQDTEAFF. The CDR3, as DNA: TGCGCCAGCAGGTTCCGGGACAGGGGGCAGGACACTGAAGCTTTCTTT. The chain is built from TRBV5-1 and TRBJ1-1; 12 nucleotides agree with TRBD1. This CDR3 comprises 16 residues. From germline, CDR1 is SGHRS and CDR2 YFSETQ. Unmatched junction bases numbered 8, after V lost 5 bases and J lost 3 bases.

This clone came up a few times. The chain recombines TRBV7-2 with TRBJ1-6; the D is unclear. Germline V gene lookup returns CDR1 SGHTA and CDR2 FQGNSA. The length of the CDR3 is 14 residues. V was shortened by 6 bases and J by 8 bases, with 14 bases between the two germline ends. In DNA form, the CDR3 reads TGTGCCAGCAGTTTTCAGGAAGGCGATTCACCCCTCCACTTT. The encoded protein is CASSFQEGDSPLHF.

This chain joins TRBV6-1 and TRBJ2-1; unclear D gene. This CDR3 is built from 15 residues. Germline V gene lookup returns CDR1 MNHNS and CDR2 SASEGT. Trimming removed 4 bases from V and 12 bases from J, with 22 bases in between. CDR3 nucleotides: TGTGCCAGCAGTGCGCGGCCTTTATACAATGAGTGGCAGTTCTTC. Its translation: CASSARPLYNEWQFF.

This clone has a handful of counts. The chain uses TRBV7-2 and TRBJ2-1, with D perhaps matching TRBD2 (5 bases). CDR3 size: 17 residues. Germline values: CDR1 SGHTA, CDR2 FQGNSA. The V end lost 1 base, the J end lost 1 base, and 14 bases lay between the germline ends. In nucleotides, the CDR3 is TGTGCCAGCAGCTTAGTAGGACTCCCCGAGTCCTACAATGAGCAGTTCTTC. Amino acids: CASSLVGLPESYNEQFF.

In its sample, this clone was seen a few times. The chain has TRBV19 and TRBJ2-1; 8 bases line up with TRBD1. In germline, CDR1 is LNHDA, CDR2 SQIVND (reference sequence). This CDR3 comprises 13 residues. Germline trimming cut 5 bases from V and 3 bases from J; bases unmatched to any gene: 0. CDR3 sequence reads: CASSGQGYNEQFF. CDR3 in DNA: TGTGCCAGTAGTGGACAGGGCTACAATGAGCAGTTCTTC. Using reference TRBV19 and TRBJ2-1 for the parts outside the CDR3, the full variable domain is DGGITQSPKYLFRKEGQNVTLSCEQNLNHDAMYWYRQDPGQGLRLIYYSQIVNDFQKGDIAEGYSVSREKKESFPLTVTSAQKNPTAFYLCASSGQGYNEQFFGPGTRLTVL.

This sequence joins TRBV27 and TRBJ2-1, with 9 bases matching TRBD2. The CDR3 has 16 amino acids. Per the germline V gene, CDR1 is MNHEY and CDR2 is SMNVEV (reference sequence). The V and J ends lost 2 bases and 6 bases, in that order; junction bases with no gene match: 8. CDR3 sequence reads: CASSLGGGGARNEQFF. The CDR3 coding sequence is TGTGCCAGCAGTTTAGGCGGCGGGGGGGCGCGCAATGAGCAGTTCTTC.

The rearrangement links TRBV11-3 to TRBJ2-5, with D possibly TRBD2 on 5 matching bases. Trimming removed 5 bases from V and 4 bases from J, with 17 bases in between. The CDR3 is 15 amino acids. Germline assignment: CDR1 SGHNT and CDR2 YENEEA. CDR3 sequence reads: CASSAMGIGVETQYF. For the CDR3, the DNA is TGTGCCAGCAGCGCAATGGGAATCGGGGTAGAGACCCAGTACTTC.

This clone has more than one count but fewer than ten. The chain joins TRBV2 to TRBJ2-7; 7 nucleotides agree with TRBD1. V was clipped by 8 bases and J by 3 bases; unmatched bases: 7. The CDR3 covers 13 residues. Per germline, CDR1 SNHLY and CDR2 FYNNEI. The CDR3 spells CASGWDSIYEQYF. The CDR3 DNA is TGTGCCAGCGGATGGGACAGTATCTACGAGCAGTACTTC.

This chain links TRBV10-2 with TRBJ1-1; weak D call: TRBD1 (5 bases). The length of the CDR3 is 14 residues. Germline assignment: CDR1 WSHSY and CDR2 SAAADI. V dropped 5 bases and J dropped 4 bases, with 14 bases sitting between them. CDR3 in DNA: TGCGCCAGCAGTTCCCCGGGCCAGGGCACTGAAGCTTTCTTT. Translating it yields CASSSPGQGTEAFF.